What follows is one TCR beta chain and its context. Its antigen is currently not known. Base qualities are not recorded, but no much larger clone differs from it by a single base. The CDR3 regions of human TCRbeta chains were analyzed by immunosequencing. The paper's data handling went like this. TCRs in the repertoires were compared against a reference library of SARS-CoV-2-specific TCRs that had been generated with the MIRA antigen-specificity platform. Breadth was defined as the fraction of unique TCRs that were SARS-CoV-2-associated. Depth was defined as the fraction of total T cells that were SARS-CoV-2-associated. Using the MIRA data, each spike-specific TCR was mapped to the spike region that the TCR reacts to and placed in a CD4 or CD8 class. Log10-transformed breadth and depth values were compared by one-way ANOVA with Sidak's multiple comparisons tests. TCRdb carries this immuneACCESS record with in-frame sequences only. Its versions omit some clonotypes, under half of them owing to an unresolved V gene in the studies checked, with the rest unexplained. V, J and clone size reflect that table, while D and trimming were determined from the DNA. In all, the sample holds tens of thousands of clones, and around 84% of those were seen once. The ten largest clonotypes hold 9.8% of the sample.

This sample is part of a study of T cell responses to AZD1222 COVID-19 vaccine (dated by TCRdb to the early 2020s). About the investigation overall: AZD1222 recipients given second doses at about 4 weeks or at about 12 weeks were pooled, since spike-specific TCR depth and breadth were not found to differ between the two schedules. TCR sequencing was performed for 233 trial participants, of whom approximately 200 were given two doses of AZD1222 and approximately 26 were given two doses of MenACWY control vaccine. Trial participants were enrolled into age subgroups of 18-55, 56-69 and 70-plus years, which contained roughly 150, 30 and 60 TCR-sequenced participants, respectively.

In light of the paper, this sample's time point label describes: baseline before first vaccination. Vaccinee samples came from UK trials COV001 and COV002, including a single-blind randomized controlled phase 2/3 trial of AZD1222 (ChAdOx1 nCoV-19) in healthy adults. For TCRbeta chain sequencing, PBMC samples were collected from trial participants at day 0 and at day 28 after the second dose. Points the paper makes about the study in general: Most participants were white British and females outnumbered males, and the authors suggested that clonal diversity may have been underestimated. After two AZD1222 doses, both the breadth and the depth of spike-specific TCRs were significantly higher than at day 0 and than in MenACWY recipients. Because no day 14 peak-response samples were available, repertoires were characterized only after the peak T cell response. Nearly half of unique spike-specific TCRs reportedly recognized epitopes outside regions mutated in the B.1.351 and B.1.1.7 variants. The 56-69-year group was small, and its depth increase did not reach significance, likely because of low power. Conclusions about previously exposed vaccinees are limited, since just five or six AZD1222 recipients were seropositive for SARS-CoV-2 at baseline. The vaccine-associated CD4 TCRs covered the entire spike protein, and the dominant responses fell in regions 160-218 and 743-854.

Inclusive of the bounding cysteine and phenylalanine, the CDR3 is 13 residues long. Just CDR3 DNA is preserved here, 39 bases in frame from base 1. The germline V gene specifies SGHAT as CDR1 and FQNNGV as CDR2. The V and J ends are trimmed by 4 bases and 4 bases, leaving 10 bases between them. The starting material was peripheral blood, obtained on day 0 of AZD1222 vaccination. In this chain, TRBV11-2 is recombined with TRBJ1-2, with the D gene not confidently named. This TCR came from an adult in good health. The nucleotides read TGTGCCAGCAGCTCCATATCCGTCTATGGCTACACCTTC. Translated, it gives CASSSISVYGYTF.